What follows are 32 T cell receptor beta chains derived from one specimen sequenced in a study of radiation and T cells in renal cell carcinoma. The protocol was immunoSEQ multiplex PCR, while the TCRdb copy is restricted to in-frame clones and leaves out a portion. The table lists about 10,000 clones, over 50% of them singletons, with 8.5% to 10% in the top ten. Treatment: treatment-naive control, cytoreductive nephrectomy. The sample in question was tumor tissue, obtained from a patient whose treatment was nephrectomy without radiotherapy. These receptors originate from a man aged 35 to 55 with renal cell carcinoma.

J is TRBJ2-5 and V is TRBV5-1, with D possibly matching TRBD2 (7 bases). Germline loops: CDR1 SGHRS, CDR2 YFSETQ. The V gene lost 1 base and the J gene lost 2 bases, with 27 bases spanning the gap. This CDR3 region has 20 residues. The CDR3 reads CASSLRAGTSMPRVQETQYF. The CDR3 nucleotides read TGCGCCAGCAGCTTGAGAGCGGGGACATCAATGCCTCGGGTTCAAGAGACCCAGTACTTC.

The chain joins TRBV27 to TRBJ2-2, with 14 bases matching TRBD2. Unmatched junction bases numbered 10, after V lost 2 bases and J lost 2 bases. CDR3 size: 20 residues. Germline V gene lookup returns CDR1 MNHEY and CDR2 SMNVEV (reference sequence). This CDR3 reads CASSLMGRLAGGPNTGELFF. The CDR3 region has the DNA TGTGCCAGCAGTTTAATGGGTCGACTAGCGGGAGGGCCCAACACCGGGGAGCTGTTTTTT.

This clone was seen just once. The V and J genes are TRBV28 and TRBJ1-4, with D unresolved. The CDR3 spans 12 residues. With 5 bases removed from V and 11 bases from J, the gap between germline ends came to 12 bases. Germline CDR1 MDHEN, CDR2 SYDVKM. CDR3 DNA sequence: TGTGCCAGCAGTCACAGTGCGCGGAAACTGTTTTTT. Its translation is CASSHSARKLFF.

This clone was found a few times. The chain has TRBV19 and TRBJ2-1; D unclear. Germline loops: CDR1 LNHDA, CDR2 SQIVND (reference sequence). V lost 5 bases to trimming and J lost 5 bases, with 16 bases between them. The CDR3 contains 15 residues. The CDR3 region has the DNA TGTGCCAGTAGTTCACCTTTGACCTATGACAATGAGCAGTTCTTC. Translating it yields CASSSPLTYDNEQFF.

The chain employs TRBV5-4 and TRBJ1-2; 7 positions match TRBD1. The CDR3 has 15 amino acids. The germline CDR1 and CDR2 sequences are SGHNT and YYREEE (reference sequence). Trimming took 4 bases from V and 2 from J; bases not matched to a gene: 8. CDR3 bases: TGTGCCAGCAGCGATGACAGGGCATTAAACTATGGCTACACCTTC. It codes for CASSDDRALNYGYTF.

CDR3 sequence (DNA): TGTGCCAGCAGCTCGACTACGGCCGGGGATTCGTACCAAGAGACCCAGTACTTC. Translated: CASSSTTAGDSYQETQYF. The chain joins TRBV7-6 to TRBJ2-5, with TRBD2 as a possible D gene (5 bases). Germline V gives CDR1 SGHVS, CDR2 FNYEAQ. V lost 4 bases to trimming and J lost 0 bases, with 21 bases between them. This CDR3 region has 18 residues.

This clone is medium-sized in the sample. This chain links TRBV25-1 with TRBJ1-2, with D possibly being TRBD1 (6 bases). The CDR3 has 13 residues. From germline, CDR1 is MGHDK and CDR2 SYGVNS. Trimming left V 9 bases short and J 4 bases short, with 15 bases between. CDR3 loop: CASQGNLGYGYTF. In nucleotides, the CDR3 is TGTGCCAGTCAGGGGAACCTAGGCTATGGCTACACCTTC.

The chain uses TRBV28 and TRBJ1-1; unclear D gene. The germline V and J ends were trimmed by 1 base and 3 bases, with 6 bases remaining between them. CDR1 and CDR2 from the germline V gene are MDHEN and SYDVKM. This CDR3 is 13 amino acids long. The CDR3 protein is CASSLLPDTEAFF. The CDR3 DNA sequence: TGTGCCAGCAGTTTATTACCGGACACTGAAGCTTTCTTT.

The rearrangement uses TRBV30 and TRBJ1-2; no definite D call. V lost 5 bases to trimming and J lost 3 bases, with 7 bases between them. CDR1 and CDR2 from the germline V gene are GTSNPN and SVGIG (reference sequence). This CDR3 region has 11 residues. This chain's CDR3 is CAWLEDYGYTF. CDR3 DNA: TGTGCCTGGCTAGAGGACTATGGCTACACCTTC.

The rearrangement links TRBV2 to TRBJ1-1; a weak D match, TRBD1 (5 bases). CDR3 length equals 11 residues. V lost 3 bases, J lost 10 bases, and 9 bases lay in between. Germline V gene lookup returns CDR1 SNHLY and CDR2 FYNNEI. CDR3 region: CASSDRQGAFF. The CDR3 DNA reads TGTGCCAGCAGTGATAGGCAGGGAGCTTTCTTT.

The rearrangement links TRBV19 to TRBJ2-1, with 9 bases lining up with TRBD2. In germline, CDR1 is LNHDA, CDR2 SQIVND (reference sequence). The CDR3 has 16 residues. The J segment lost 5 bases and the V segment lost 2 bases, leaving 7 bases of the junction unmatched. As DNA, the CDR3 is TGTGCCAGTAGTATACCCCTAGCGGGAAAAGACAATGAGCAGTTCTTC. Translating it yields CASSIPLAGKDNEQFF.

This clone rates as medium-sized. The rearrangement links TRBV14 to TRBJ1-3; no definite D call. Germline CDR1 and CDR2: SGHDN and FVKESK. The CDR3 is 14 residues long. The ends were cut back, 4 bases at V and 8 bases at J, with 15 bases in the middle. The CDR3 DNA follows: TGTGCCAGCAGCCCCGTAGCCGGCGTTTACACCATATATTTT. This sequence encodes CASSPVAGVYTIYF.

This clone was counted only a few times. The rearrangement links TRBV10-3 to TRBJ2-3; either TRBD1 or TRBD2 may fit D (5 bases each). Germline V gene lookup returns CDR1 ENHRY and CDR2 SYGVKD. V was shortened by 4 bases and J by 0 bases, with 8 bases between the two germline ends. The CDR3 is 14 amino acids. As DNA, the CDR3 is TGTGCCATCAGTGCTGGGGGTAGCACAGATACGCAGTATTTT. Translated, it gives CAISAGGSTDTQYF.

The rearrangement joins TRBV6-6 to TRBJ2-1, with D possibly matching TRBD2 (6 bases). Germline CDR1 MNHNY, CDR2 SVGAGI (reference sequence). Trimming shortened V by 7 bases and J by 8 bases, and 21 bases separated the two germline ends. There are 15 residues in the CDR3. The CDR3 is CASTGRESSSDEQFF. The DNA of the CDR3 is TGTGCCAGCACCGGCCGGGAGTCGTCATCGGATGAGCAGTTCTTC.

V gene TRBV5-4 combines with J gene TRBJ2-5, with D perhaps TRBD2 (5 bases). V lost 4 bases to trimming and J lost 0 bases, with 13 bases between them. This CDR3 is 15 amino acids long. Germline CDR1 reads SGHNT; CDR2 reads YYREEE (reference sequence). CDR3 region: CASSGLWRDQETQYF. CDR3 coding DNA: TGTGCCAGCAGCGGGCTGTGGCGGGACCAAGAGACCCAGTACTTC.

V is TRBV5-4 and J is TRBJ1-2; weak D call: TRBD1 (5 bases). V lost 4 bases and J lost 5, with 9 bases in between. Germline lookup yields CDR1 SGHNT and CDR2 YYREEE (reference sequence). The CDR3 spans 12 residues. The CDR3 protein is CASSPGRYGYTF. In DNA, the CDR3 is TGTGCCAGCAGCCCGGGACGTTATGGCTACACCTTC. The full variable domain, completed using reference TRBV5-4 and TRBJ1-2, is ETGVTQSPTHLIKTRGQQVTLRCSSQSGHNTVSWYQQALGQGPQFIFQYYREEENGRGNFPPRFSGLQFPNYSSELNVNALELDDSALYLCASSPGRYGYTFGSGTRLTVV.

This sequence joins TRBV21-1 and TRBJ2-3. TRBV21-1 is recorded as a pseudogene. The CDR3 is made up of 18 amino acids. CDR3: CASSKWERVGETTDTQYF. The CDR3 DNA sequence: TGTGCCAGCAGCAAATGGGAAAGGGTCGGCGAAACCACAGATACGCAGTATTTT.

The chain employs TRBV2 and TRBJ2-7, with D possibly being TRBD1 or TRBD2 (7 bases each). CDR1 and CDR2 (germline): SNHLY, FYNNEI. V was trimmed by 9 bases and J by 3 bases, leaving 15 bases between them. CDR3 length: 13 amino acids. This CDR3 is CASDRAGVYEQYF. CDR3 nucleotides: TGTGCCAGTGACAGGGCGGGGGTCTACGAGCAGTACTTC.

This chain links TRBV7-9 with TRBJ2-1; D is undetermined. The CDR3 contains 16 residues. V lost 2 bases to trimming and J lost 3 bases, with 14 bases between them. Germline V CDR1 and CDR2: SEHNR, FQNEAQ (reference sequence). The CDR3 DNA is TGTGCCAGCAGCTTAAGACAAGGCCTCCTCTACAATGAGCAGTTCTTC. This encodes CASSLRQGLLYNEQFF.

The CDR3 DNA reads TGTGCCAGCAGCTTAGCCGGGACTAGCGGCTACTACGAGCAGTACTTC. Translated, it gives CASSLAGTSGYYEQYF. The chain is built from TRBV7-9 and TRBJ2-7, with TRBD2 identical over 11 bases. Germline V gene sequence: CDR1 SEHNR, CDR2 FQNEAQ (reference sequence). Unmatched junction bases numbered 4, after V lost 0 bases and J lost 3 bases. The CDR3 is made up of 16 amino acids.

V usage is TRBV2 and J usage is TRBJ2-3, with 9 bases aligning to TRBD2. Trimming removed 6 bases from V and 4 bases from J; junction bases left unmatched: 5. This CDR3 region has 14 residues. Germline V CDR1 and CDR2: SNHLY, FYNNEI. CDR3 nucleotides: TGTGCCAGCAGGCCTGCGGGAGGGTCAGATACGCAGTATTTT. Protein product: CASRPAGGSDTQYF.

The CDR3 loop reads CASSYSGANYGYTF. For the CDR3, the DNA is TGTGCCAGCAGTTACTCGGGGGCCAACTATGGCTACACCTTC. V is TRBV6-5 and J is TRBJ1-2; perhaps TRBD1 as D (6 bases). Germline V gene sequence: CDR1 MNHEY, CDR2 SVGAGI. There are 14 residues in the CDR3. V was pared by 0 bases and J by 2 bases, with 7 bases between.

This chain uses TRBV5-1 with TRBJ1-2; D is ambiguous. The CDR3 length is 13 residues. V was clipped by 0 bases and J by 4 bases, with 7 bases between them. Germline V lookup: CDR1 SGHRS, CDR2 YFSETQ. CDR3 in DNA: TGCGCCAGCAGCTTGGGTTTCACCTATGGCTACACCTTC. Translated, it gives CASSLGFTYGYTF.

Here the CDR3 reads CASSWDQETQYF. DNA for the CDR3: TGTGCCAGCAGTTGGGACCAAGAGACCCAGTACTTC. V and J are TRBV2 and TRBJ2-5; no clear D gene. The CDR3 has 12 residues. V lost 5 bases, J lost 0 bases, and 4 bases lay in between. Looked up from germline, CDR1 is SNHLY and CDR2 is FYNNEI. The full variable domain, completed using reference TRBV2 and TRBJ2-5, is EPEVTQTPSHQVTQMGQEVILRCVPISNHLYFYWYRQILGQKVEFLVSFYNNEISEKSEIFDDQFSVERPDGSNFTLKIRSTKLEDSAMYFCASSWDQETQYFGPGTRLLVL.

This clone was seen more than once but under ten times. V gene TRBV30 combines with J gene TRBJ1-5; D call uncertain. The germline CDR1 and CDR2 sequences are GTSNPN and SVGIG (reference sequence). The CDR3 has 14 residues. Trimming left V 2 bases short and J 4 bases short, with 12 bases between. CDR3 residues: CAWSSRVPNQPQHF. The CDR3 DNA is TGTGCCTGGAGTTCCCGGGTACCAAATCAGCCCCAGCATTTT.

This clone was found a few times. V is TRBV7-9 and J is TRBJ1-2; TRBD1 matches 12 bases. Germline CDR1 SEHNR, CDR2 FQNEAQ (reference sequence). There are 16 residues in the CDR3. V was pared by 1 base and J by 7 bases, with 7 bases of the junction left unmatched. CDR3 amino acids: CASSLVGDRGRGGYTF. CDR3 in DNA: TGTGCCAGCAGCTTAGTTGGGGACAGGGGGCGAGGTGGCTACACCTTC.

V and J are TRBV6-1 and TRBJ2-3; no definite D call. CDR1 is MNHNS, CDR2 SASEGT, per germline. V lost 6 bases, J lost 4 bases, and 8 bases lay in between. The CDR3 length is 12 residues. CDR3 DNA sequence: TGTGCCAGCAGCCCTCGGTCAGATACGCAGTATTTT. It is translated as CASSPRSDTQYF.

This chain connects TRBV28 to TRBJ1-1; possible D gene TRBD1, 5 bases. The CDR3 consists of 15 residues. Trimming took 5 bases from V and 4 from J, leaving 17 bases between them. In germline, CDR1 is MDHEN, CDR2 SYDVKM. The CDR3 is CASSLFSGWSTEAFF. DNA of the CDR3: TGTGCCAGCAGTCTCTTCTCAGGGTGGAGCACTGAAGCTTTCTTT.

This clone was counted only a few times. The V call is TRBV7-2, the J call TRBJ1-5; no clear D gene. Germline V gene data show CDR1 as SGHTA and CDR2 as FQGNSA. V was trimmed by 1 base and J by 3 bases, leaving 10 bases between them. This CDR3 has 15 amino acids. Written as DNA, the CDR3 is TGTGCCAGCAGCTTAGGGCGTCCCTACAATCAGCCCCAGCATTTT. Its protein product is CASSLGRPYNQPQHF.

J is TRBJ1-2 and V is TRBV6-1; 9 positions match TRBD1. The V gene's germline CDR1 is MNHNS and CDR2 SASEGT. The J segment lost 6 bases and the V segment lost 5 bases, leaving 4 bases of the junction unmatched. The CDR3 totals 13 residues. In DNA form, the CDR3 reads TGTGCCAGCAGTCTACAGGGGGCGGATGGCTACACCTTC. This sequence encodes CASSLQGADGYTF.

Only one count was recorded for this clone. V is TRBV19 and J is TRBJ1-4; tentatively, D is TRBD1 (5 bases). The V gene's germline CDR1 is LNHDA and CDR2 SQIVND (reference sequence). This CDR3 has 15 amino acids. V gave up 5 bases and J gave up 1 base, with 11 bases separating them. CDR3 protein: CASSFNRLTNEKLFF. Here the CDR3 DNA reads TGTGCCAGTAGTTTCAACAGGTTAACTAATGAAAAACTGTTTTTT.

This chain uses TRBV19 with TRBJ1-2; a possible D gene is TRBD1 (5 bases). Trimming shortened V by 5 bases and J by 0 bases, and 16 bases separated the two germline ends. This CDR3 is built from 16 residues. Germline V gene data show CDR1 as LNHDA and CDR2 as SQIVND (reference sequence). The CDR3 bases are TGTGCCAGTAGTCATCGACAGCGCTCAGCTAACTATGGCTACACCTTC. The encoded protein is CASSHRQRSANYGYTF. Based on the CDR3 plus reference TRBV19 and TRBJ1-2, the full variable domain is DGGITQSPKYLFRKEGQNVTLSCEQNLNHDAMYWYRQDPGQGLRLIYYSQIVNDFQKGDIAEGYSVSREKKESFPLTVTSAQKNPTAFYLCASSHRQRSANYGYTFGSGTRLTVV.